Below, 3 T cell receptor beta chains from the same sample are listed, as sequenced in a study of blood T cell repertoires in COVID-19. Data came from immunoSEQ multiplex PCR; TCRdb stores just in-frame clones and leaves some out. The sample has approximately 210,000 clones; more than 75% are singletons. The sample taken for sequencing was peripheral blood. Receptor source: a woman aged 35 to 49 with acute or convalescent COVID-19.

The chain joins TRBV11-2 to TRBJ2-5; 10 bases agree with TRBD2. Germline V lookup: CDR1 SGHAT, CDR2 FQNNGV. The CDR3 runs to 14 residues. V lost 5 bases to trimming and J lost 5 bases; unmatched junction nucleotides: 5. The DNA for the CDR3 is TGTGCCAGCAGCGGGCTAGCGGGAGTTGAGACCCAGTACTTC. It yields the protein CASSGLAGVETQYF.

The V gene is TRBV4-1, the J gene TRBJ1-5; possible D gene TRBD1, 5 bases. The germline V and J ends were trimmed by 1 base and 7 bases, with 14 bases remaining between them. CDR3 length equals 15 residues. The germline CDR1 and CDR2 sequences are MGHRA and YSYEKL. CDR3 sequence reads: CASSQVLQGLQPQHF. The CDR3 DNA reads as TGCGCCAGCAGCCAAGTCCTCCAGGGCCTCCAGCCCCAGCATTTT.

This rearrangement joins TRBV6-6 to TRBJ2-3; D unclear. CDR3 length: 14 residues. Germline CDR1 MNHNY, CDR2 SVGAGI (reference sequence). V lost 5 bases to trimming and J lost 3 bases, with 12 bases between them. CDR3 bases: TGTGCCAGCAGTCCGACACCCGCAACAGATACGCAGTATTTT. As protein: CASSPTPATDTQYF.